A single sample is the source of the 9 T cell receptor beta chains below, sequenced in a study of shared clonotypes between healthy human individuals. Sequencing used immunoSEQ multiplex PCR; TCRdb keeps in-frame clones, though not all of them. This sample has 1,500,000 or so clones, with about 96% found just once. Material for sequencing was naive CD4+ T cells sorted from blood. Subset in this sample: CD45RA+ positively selected. These receptor sequences come from a man aged 30 to 39 in good health.

The chain joins TRBV5-5 to TRBJ1-3; D ambiguous. Deletions cut 0 bases from V and 0 bases from J, with 7 bases between. The germline gives CDR1 SGHKS, CDR2 YYEKEE (reference sequence). The CDR3 loop spans 15 amino acids. The CDR3 region is CASSLGPVSGNTIYF. CDR3 nucleotide sequence: TGTGCCAGCAGCTTGGGACCAGTCTCTGGAAACACCATATATTTT.

The genes are TRBV25-1 and TRBJ2-5; perhaps TRBD2 as D (6 bases). Trimming pared 0 bases from V and 4 bases from J, leaving 9 bases between. This CDR3 is 14 amino acids long. Germline assignment: CDR1 MGHDK and CDR2 SYGVNS. This CDR3 is CASSEYLGGETQYF. CDR3 in DNA: TGTGCCAGCAGTGAATATTTGGGAGGAGAGACCCAGTACTTC. Full variable domain (rest looked up from reference TRBV25-1 and TRBJ2-5): EADIYQTPRYLVIGTGKKITLECSQTMGHDKMYWYQQDPGMELHLIHYSYGVNSTEKGDLSSESTVSRIRTEHFPLTLESARPSHTSQYLCASSEYLGGETQYFGPGTRLLVL.

This sequence joins TRBV4-3 and TRBJ1-4; D unclear. Germline-derived CDR1 and CDR2 are LGHNA and YSLEER. Trimming cost V 1 base and J 5 bases, with 20 bases left between them. CDR3 length: 18 amino acids. CDR3: CASSQGRRLADPNEKLFF. CDR3 coding DNA: TGCGCCAGCAGCCAAGGCCGCAGGCTGGCGGATCCAAATGAAAAACTGTTTTTT.

The rearrangement uses TRBV5-5 and TRBJ1-5, with D unclear. CDR1 is SGHKS and CDR2 is YYEKEE in the germline V gene (reference sequence). The CDR3 is made up of 14 amino acids. V lost 0 bases and J lost 1, with 5 bases in between. In DNA, the CDR3 is TGTGCCAGCAGCTTGGTGGACAGCAATCAGCCCCAGCATTTT. Residues: CASSLVDSNQPQHF.

The chain employs TRBV30 and TRBJ2-2, with D unclear. Germline V gives CDR1 GTSNPN, CDR2 SVGIG (reference sequence). V lost 3 bases to trimming and J lost 6 bases, with 14 bases between them. The CDR3 contains 14 residues. The CDR3 sequence: CAWSFRAPSGELFF. The CDR3 nucleotides read TGTGCCTGGAGCTTCCGGGCCCCGTCCGGGGAGCTGTTTTTT.

The chain employs TRBV7-9 and TRBJ1-3; the match to TRBD1 covers 10 bases. Germline V gene lookup returns CDR1 SEHNR and CDR2 FQNEAQ (reference sequence). The CDR3 contains 15 residues. Trimming cost V 3 bases and J 5 bases; bases outside gene matches: 4. The CDR3 region is CASSFPGQGRNTIYF. CDR3 sequence (DNA): TGTGCCAGCAGCTTTCCGGGACAGGGGAGAAACACCATATATTTT.

The rearrangement joins TRBV18 to TRBJ1-1; maybe TRBD1 (5 bases). This CDR3 has 15 amino acids. Per germline, CDR1 KGHSH and CDR2 LQKENI. Trimming pared 5 bases from V and 3 bases from J, leaving 16 bases between. CDR3 nucleotides: TGTGCCAGCTCATTAAAGCAGGGCCGGGACACTGAAGCTTTCTTT. Translating gives CASSLKQGRDTEAFF. Drawing the rest from reference TRBV18 and TRBJ1-1, the complete variable domain is NAGVMQNPRHLVRRRGQEARLRCSPMKGHSHVYWYRQLPEEGLKFMVYLQKENIIDESGMPKERFSAEFPKEGPSILRIQQVVRGDSAAYFCASSLKQGRDTEAFFGQGTRLTVV.

This clone has more than one count but fewer than ten. The chain joins TRBV7-8 to TRBJ2-5; the D is unclear. The CDR3 is 11 amino acids. The germline gives CDR1 SGHVS, CDR2 FQNEAQ. The V end was cut by 4 bases, the J end by 1 base, with 1 base between. The CDR3 sequence is CASSSQETQYF. The CDR3 DNA follows: TGTGCCAGCAGCTCCCAAGAGACCCAGTACTTC.

The chain has TRBV27 and TRBJ2-1; 8 bases are shared with TRBD2. The CDR3 has 16 residues. Germline assignment: CDR1 MNHEY and CDR2 SMNVEV (reference sequence). The trim removed 5 bases at V and 2 bases at J, leaving 8 bases unmatched. CDR3 in DNA: TGTGCCAGCAGTAGACCGGGGACTAGAGCCTACAATGAGCAGTTCTTC. Translating gives CASSRPGTRAYNEQFF.